This entry is about one TCR beta chain. Antigen: not known. The germline V gene has CDR1 MNHEY and CDR2 SVGAGI. V lost 4 bases, J lost 1 base, and 15 bases lay in between. This CDR3 contains 16 residues. The entry originates in a study of T-cell memory formation after mild COVID-19. Regarding the study as a whole: Contracting clones from day 15 to 85 showed balanced CD4/CD8; later expanders favored CD4+. Contracting CD4+ clones were located mainly in CM and EM, and CD8+ clones in EMRA. Researchers found some responding clones in pre-infection memory, a sign that cross-reactive memory joined.

TCRdb passed the 5' RACE reads through MiXCR, listing each CDR3 protein once. This sample has around 440,000 distinct CDR3 sequences, with roughly 18% found just once. V is TRBV6-5 and J is TRBJ2-3; D might be TRBD1 (6 bases). This receptor was taken from an adult woman who had mild COVID-19 (a few samples of this study predate the infection). Cell type and time point are not known. The sequenced sample was PBMCs or a T cell subset sorted from them (not recorded which). This chain's CDR3 is CASSSTQGLGTDTQYF. CDR3 DNA sequence: TGTGCCAGCAGTTCCACCCAGGGGTTAGGCACAGATACGCAGTATTTT.